This T cell receptor (beta chain) was recorded in a study of blood T cell repertoires in COVID-19. The protocol was immunoSEQ multiplex PCR, while the TCRdb copy is restricted to in-frame clones and leaves out a portion. The top ten hold 5% to 6% of the sample, which has about 62,000 clones, about nine tenths seen once. This CDR3 is built from 16 residues. Trimming cost V 3 bases and J 6 bases; bases outside gene matches: 10. Germline CDR1 is SEHNR and CDR2 is FQNEAQ (reference sequence). This TCR was sampled from a human donor in a cohort sampled during active COVID-19. The rearrangement joins TRBV7-9 to TRBJ1-1; 10 bases match TRBD1. The specimen sequenced was peripheral blood. CDR3 loop: CASSFGSGGTGAEAFF. CDR3 sequence (DNA): TGTGCCAGCAGCTTTGGTTCCGGCGGGACAGGGGCTGAAGCTTTCTTT.